A selection of T cell receptor beta chains follows, all from one sample in a study of blood T cells in healthy people across ages. TCRdb analysed the 5' RACE reads with MiXCR anew, one entry per CDR3 protein. This sample yields 1,300,000 or so distinct CDR3 sequences, of which roughly 59% are seen a single time; 5% to 7% belongs to the top ten. The sample was blood. The receptors were sampled from a man aged 18 to 30 in good health. The CDR3 runs from the conserved cysteine through the conserved F or W. A D gene is named only where the DNA matches it firmly. Size is stated for part of the rows, as once, few or many counts, or as a class when the clone is expanded.

j_call	cdr3_length	v_call	d_call	clone_size	cdr3_nt	cdr3_aa
TRBJ2-5	13	TRBV20-1	NA	NA	TGCAGTGCTAGGGTCCCGGGGGTTTGGGAGCAGTACTTC	CSARVPGVWEQYF
TRBJ2-6	15	TRBV28	NA	few	TGTGCCAGCAGTTTAAGTCGCTCTGGGGCCAACGTCCTGACTTTC	CASSLSRSGANVLTF
TRBJ2-5	12	TRBV6-6	NA	NA	TGTGCCCACGGGGCAGGGCAAGAGACCCAGTACTTC	CAHGAGQETQYF
TRBJ2-3	14	TRBV5-6	NA	once	TGTGCCAGCAGCTTGGGGCAGCCGGAGGATACGCAGTATTTT	CASSLGQPEDTQYF
TRBJ2-5	12	TRBV13	NA	NA	TGTGCCAGCGGCCAGGTCCAAGAGACCCAGTACTTC	CASGQVQETQYF
TRBJ2-1	15	TRBV7-2	TRBD2	NA	TGTGCCAGCAGCCGCTGGCTACTAGCGGGAGATGAGCAGTTCTTC	CASSRWLLAGDEQFF
TRBJ2-5	14	TRBV12-5	NA	once	TGTGCTAGTGGTTTGGATCCGGGAGAAGAGACCCAGTACTTC	CASGLDPGEETQYF
TRBJ2-5	15	TRBV2	NA	few	TGTGCCAGCAGTGTATATGACAGAGACCAAGAGACCCAGTACTTC	CASSVYDRDQETQYF
TRBJ1-2	14	TRBV20-1	TRBD1	medium-sized	TGCAGTGCTAGAGCTCCGGGACAGGGTTATGGCTACACCTTC	CSARAPGQGYGYTF
TRBJ2-7	13	TRBV29-1	TRBD1	NA	TGCAGCGGGGCGCGACAGGGGTTCTATGAGCAGTACTTC	CSGARQGFYEQYF
TRBJ2-1	16	TRBV6-2/TRBV6-3	TRBD2	NA	TGTGCCAGCAGTCCCCCATTGCGCGGGAGGAACAATGAGCAGTTCTTC	CASSPPLRGRNNEQFF
TRBJ1-1	14	TRBV5-1	NA	NA	TGCGCCAGCAGCTTGGCCATATTGAACACTGAAGCTTTCTTT	CASSLAILNTEAFF
TRBJ2-1	14	TRBV20-1	NA	many	TGCAGTGCGGTTGGTCCTAAGGCTTACAATGAGCAGTTCTTC	CSAVGPKAYNEQFF
TRBJ1-2	15	TRBV24-1	TRBD1	few	TGTGCCACCAGTGCTAAGACAGGGGCGAACTATGGCTACACCTTC	CATSAKTGANYGYTF
TRBJ1-2	13	TRBV20-1	NA	NA	TGCAGTGCTCTCCTTGAGGGCGACTATGGCTACACCTTC	CSALLEGDYGYTF
TRBJ1-1	14	TRBV20-1	NA	NA	TGCAGTGCTAGAGATCACCCGACGGGAACTGAAGCTTTCTTT	CSARDHPTGTEAFF
TRBJ2-7	13	TRBV20-1	TRBD1	NA	TGCAGTGCTAGAACAACAGGGGACTACGAGCAGTACTTC	CSARTTGDYEQYF
TRBJ2-5	15	TRBV6-2/TRBV6-3	NA	NA	TGTGCCAGCACCTTGAGGAGAGGGGGAGGTGAGACCCAGTACTTC	CASTLRRGGGETQYF
TRBJ2-7	13	TRBV20-1	TRBD1	NA	TGCAGTGCCGGAACGGGACAGAACTACGAGCAGTACTTC	CSAGTGQNYEQYF
TRBJ2-1	15	TRBV5-1	TRBD2	NA	TGCGCCAGCAGCGGTCTGACTAGCGGATACAATGAGCAGTTCTTC	CASSGLTSGYNEQFF
TRBJ2-1	17	TRBV20-1	TRBD2	few	TGCAGTGCTAGCGCTAGCGGGAGGGTCAGATTTCGGAATGAGCAGTTCTTC	CSASASGRVRFRNEQFF
TRBJ1-1	12	TRBV2	NA	NA	TGTGCCAGCAGTCATGGCGAGACTGAAGCTTTCTTT	CASSHGETEAFF
TRBJ2-1	21	TRBV7-6	NA	NA	TGTGCCAGCAGCTTAGATTACGGGCGGGATTCGCGGGGATTTGGGTACAATGAGCAGTTCTTC	CASSLDYGRDSRGFGYNEQFF
TRBJ1-2	15	TRBV10-3	NA	NA	TGTGCCATCAGTGGGCAGTCGACAAAGGAGGATGGCTACACCTTC	CAISGQSTKEDGYTF
TRBJ2-1	16	TRBV7-2	TRBD2	NA	TGTGCCAGCAGCTTCTATAGCGGGCCCGGGGGGAATGAGCAGTTCTTC	CASSFYSGPGGNEQFF
TRBJ1-2	15	TRBV15	NA	few	TGTGCCACCAGTCGAGGTGAAGGGGGTAACTATGGCTACACCTTC	CATSRGEGGNYGYTF
TRBJ2-1	14	TRBV20-1	TRBD2	NA	TGCAGTGCTAGAGGACTAGCGACCTACAATGAGCAGTTCTTC	CSARGLATYNEQFF
TRBJ2-7	17	TRBV7-2	TRBD1	few	TGTGCCAGCAGCTCTCGGCCGGGACAGCTCAGCTCCTACGAGCAGTACTTC	CASSSRPGQLSSYEQYF
TRBJ2-1	15	TRBV5-1	TRBD2	NA	TGCGCCAGCAGCTTGTCGGGGGGGCCTTTCGATGAGCAGTTCTTC	CASSLSGGPFDEQFF
TRBJ2-3	14	TRBV28	TRBD1	NA	TGTGCCAGCAGCGGGACAGGGGTCCCAGATACGCAGTATTTT	CASSGTGVPDTQYF
TRBJ2-5	14	TRBV20-1	TRBD2	NA	TGCAGTGCTTACTTAGCGGGAGAGGCTGAGACCCAGTACTTC	CSAYLAGEAETQYF
TRBJ2-7	17	TRBV10-3	TRBD2	NA	TGTGCCATCAGCAGGACTAGCGGGAGGGATAAACCCTACGAGCAGTACTTC	CAISRTSGRDKPYEQYF
TRBJ2-7	16	TRBV4-3	NA	NA	TGCGCCAGCAGCCAAGATCACAGGGGGGGCTCCTACGAGCAGTACTTC	CASSQDHRGGSYEQYF
TRBJ2-6	16	TRBV12-3/TRBV12-4	NA	few	TGTGCCAGCAGTACGCAAACAGGGCCAGGGGCCAACGTCCTGACTTTC	CASSTQTGPGANVLTF
TRBJ1-1	14	TRBV2	NA	NA	TGTGCCAGCAGTGAAGGTCCGCCGGGGACTGAAGCTTTCTTT	CASSEGPPGTEAFF
TRBJ1-1	11	TRBV12-3/TRBV12-4	NA	NA	TGTGCCAGCAATCGGGGGGCAGAAGCTTTCTTT	CASNRGAEAFF
TRBJ1-2	14	TRBV20-1	NA	NA	TGCAGTGCTAGACAACCCGGGGGCTACTATGGCTACACCTTC	CSARQPGGYYGYTF
TRBJ1-2	15	TRBV12-3/TRBV12-4	NA	NA	TGTGCCAGCAATCTCTGGGCCGGGGCTAACTATGGCTACACCTTC	CASNLWAGANYGYTF
TRBJ2-4	14	TRBV5-1	NA	few	TGCGCCAGCAGCTTGAGCCCCACAATGTTGGAGCAGTACTTC	CASSLSPTMLEQYF
TRBJ1-2	13	TRBV6-2/TRBV6-3	TRBD1	NA	TGTGCCAGCAGTTGCGACAGGGCTTATGGCTACACCTTC	CASSCDRAYGYTF
TRBJ2-6	15	TRBV6-5	NA	NA	TGTGCCAGCAGGGACGGTAACTCTGGGGCCAACGTCCTGACTTTC	CASRDGNSGANVLTF